Listed below are T cell receptor beta chains from one sample, sequenced in a study of T cell clonotyping in hematopoietic cell transplantation. This table comes from immunoSEQ multiplex PCR, and its TCRdb copy is limited to in-frame clones, with some not included. The table shows about 11,000 clones, with 89% occurring only once. Here the sequenced sample was PBMCs, taken 100 days after allogeneic stem cell transplant. The receptors stem from a female patient in her 60s who had an allogeneic stem cell transplant from an unrelated donor, so the T cells may come from the graft donor. Some clones in this sample may be carry-over from other donors' samples. Both conserved end residues are part of each CDR3.

cdr3_aa,v_call,j_call
CASSPRAF,TRBV7-9,TRBJ1-2
CASSDGVNEKLFF,TRBV2,TRBJ1-4
CAISESDSKSSYEQYF,TRBV10-3,TRBJ2-7
CASSSGGNQPQHF,TRBV6-6,TRBJ1-5
CASSFNRQGSEAFF,TRBV7-2,TRBJ1-1
CASSTGSGYTF,TRBV5-1,TRBJ1-2
CASSFGTGGYTF,TRBV6-6,TRBJ1-2
CASKPGLNTEAFF,TRBV6-5,TRBJ1-1
CASSPGTGVEQFF,TRBV11-2,TRBJ2-1
CASSLNDVGNEQFF,TRBV27,TRBJ2-1
CASEGAMGYGYTF,TRBV25-1,TRBJ1-2
CASSFDSGTWAANTDTQYF,TRBV28,TRBJ2-3
CASSNRGRPEDYGYTF,TRBV21-1,TRBJ1-2
CSVVGQAGTDTQYF,TRBV29-1,TRBJ2-3
CASSYFGHFYEQYF,TRBV6-5,TRBJ2-7
CASSPGPYEQYF,TRBV7-9,TRBJ2-7
CASSLTPPHEQYF,TRBV7-8,TRBJ2-7
CASSEAQGSYGYTF,TRBV2,TRBJ1-2